A single sample is the source of the 30 T cell receptor beta chains below, sequenced in a study of blood T cell repertoires in COVID-19. Clones were read by immunoSEQ multiplex PCR, and TCRdb kept only the in-frame ones, dropping some. The table lists approximately 430,000 clones, around 86% of them singletons, with over 1.3% in the top ten. The sequencing sample was made of peripheral blood. These receptors all stem from a woman in her thirties with active or convalescent COVID-19.

The chain joins TRBV27 to TRBJ1-2; 9 nucleotides agree with TRBD1. Germline V CDR1 and CDR2: MNHEY, SMNVEV (reference sequence). The ends lost 2 bases at V and 4 bases at J; junction bases unmatched: 5. The CDR3 is made up of 15 amino acids. The CDR3 DNA reads as TGTGCCAGCAGTTTAACCGGGACAGGGTTCTATGGCTACACCTTC. This gives the protein CASSLTGTGFYGYTF.

J is TRBJ1-2 and V is TRBV7-9, with D possibly matching TRBD1 (6 bases). Germline lookup yields CDR1 SEHNR and CDR2 FQNEAQ (reference sequence). Trimming stripped 5 bases from V and 2 bases from J, with 12 bases between. The CDR3 has 14 amino acids. The CDR3 DNA sequence: TGTGCCAGCAGCCCACCGCAGGGGAACTATGGCTACACCTTC. Its protein is CASSPPQGNYGYTF.

This clone is a singleton in its sample. V gene TRBV9 combines with J gene TRBJ2-5; 14 bases are shared with TRBD2. The CDR3 length is 16 residues. Trimming removed 4 bases from V and 5 bases from J; junction bases left unmatched: 7. The germline CDR1 and CDR2 sequences are SGDLS and YYNGEE. DNA of the CDR3: TGTGCCAGCAGCCTAGGGACTAGCGGGGGTAAGGAGACCCAGTACTTC. This encodes CASSLGTSGGKETQYF.

This chain links TRBV3-1 (or the pseudogene TRBV3-2) with TRBJ2-3; TRBD1 matches 10 bases. The CDR3 is 17 amino acids. J lost 6 bases, V lost 1 base, and 10 bases had no gene match. The germline gives CDR1 LGHDT, CDR2 YNNKEL (reference sequence). CDR3 amino acids: CASSQVVGQGIVDTQYF. CDR3 DNA: TGTGCCAGCAGCCAAGTAGTGGGACAGGGGATTGTGGATACGCAGTATTTT.

This clone has just a few counts. CDR3 amino acids: CASSVVLAGQETQYF. CDR3 DNA sequence: TGTGCCAGCAGCGTAGTGCTAGCGGGACAAGAGACCCAGTACTTC. The chain uses TRBV9 and TRBJ2-5; 9 bases fit TRBD2. Germline loops: CDR1 SGDLS, CDR2 YYNGEE. The CDR3 extends over 15 amino acids. V was pared by 0 bases and J by 2 bases, with 2 bases of the junction left unmatched. Drawing the rest from reference TRBV9 and TRBJ2-5, the complete variable domain is DSGVTQTPKHLITATGQRVTLRCSPRSGDLSVYWYQQSLDQGLQFLIQYYNGEERAKGNILERFSAQQFPDLHSELNLSSLELGDSALYFCASSVVLAGQETQYFGPGTRLLVL.

This rearrangement joins TRBV7-9 to TRBJ2-7; D remains ambiguous. CDR1 SEHNR and CDR2 FQNEAQ come from the germline V gene (reference sequence). The CDR3 spans 16 residues. V lost 4 bases and J 0 bases, leaving 16 bases between the germline ends. This CDR3 is CASSSSPVSYSYEQYF. The CDR3, as DNA: TGTGCCAGCAGCTCCTCCCCCGTGAGTTACTCCTACGAGCAGTACTTC.

V usage is TRBV6-5 and J usage is TRBJ1-3, with D hard to call. V was shortened by 7 bases and J by 4 bases, with 11 bases between the two germline ends. The CDR3 totals 13 residues. CDR1 MNHEY and CDR2 SVGAGI come from the germline V gene. CDR3 coding DNA: TGTGCCAGCAAACAGCGGTTAGGAAACACCATATATTTT. The encoded protein is CASKQRLGNTIYF.

The J gene is TRBJ1-3, the V gene TRBV28; TRBD1 agrees at 8 bases. The ends lost 4 bases at V and 0 bases at J; junction bases unmatched: 5. This CDR3 comprises 16 residues. In germline, CDR1 is MDHEN, CDR2 SYDVKM. CDR3 nucleotide sequence: TGTGCCAGCAGTTCCCCCCAGGGGGCCTCTGGAAACACCATATATTTT. It yields the protein CASSSPQGASGNTIYF.

This clone was counted between two and nine times. In DNA form, the CDR3 reads TGCGCCAGCAGTCAATCATCAGGGGGCGAATACGAGCAGTACTTC. Translated: CASSQSSGGEYEQYF. The rearrangement links TRBV23-1 to TRBJ2-7; TRBD1 agrees at 8 bases. TRBV23-1 is reported as an ORF; its role is uncertain. J was trimmed by 4 bases and V by 0 bases; bases with no gene match: 5. The CDR3 totals 15 residues.

The chain links TRBV4-1 to TRBJ1-2; TRBD1 matches at 7 bases. This CDR3 has 15 amino acids. The ends lost 1 base at V and 5 bases at J; junction bases unmatched: 7. Germline-derived CDR1 and CDR2 are MGHRA and YSYEKL. This CDR3 is CASSQVVTGEYGYTF. The CDR3 DNA reads as TGCGCCAGCAGCCAAGTGGTAACAGGGGAATATGGCTACACCTTC.

The chain joins TRBV6-5 to TRBJ2-3; unclear D gene. Trimming left V 0 bases short and J 5 bases short, with 6 bases between. Germline values: CDR1 MNHEY, CDR2 SVGAGI. CDR3 length: 13 residues. The DNA of the CDR3 is TGTGCCAGCAGTTACTCGCGAAAAGATACGCAGTATTTT. Translating gives CASSYSRKDTQYF.

The chain joins TRBV10-3 to TRBJ2-3, with 11 bases fitting TRBD2. The CDR3 loop spans 16 amino acids. J lost 2 bases, V lost 3 bases, and 4 bases had no gene match. In germline, CDR1 is ENHRY, CDR2 SYGVKD. In DNA, the CDR3 is TGTGCCATCAGTGAAATAGCGGGAGGGACCACAGATACGCAGTATTTT. Its protein product is CAISEIAGGTTDTQYF.

This chain joins TRBV3-1 (or the pseudogene TRBV3-2) and TRBJ2-1, with 9 bases that match TRBD2. The CDR3 contains 17 residues. Looked up from germline, CDR1 is LGHDT and CDR2 is YNNKEL (reference sequence). The ends lost 5 bases at V and 7 bases at J; junction bases unmatched: 15. CDR3: CASSYVSAAGGRNEQFF. Here the CDR3 DNA reads TGTGCCAGCAGCTACGTTTCTGCAGCGGGGGGTCGGAATGAGCAGTTCTTC.

The V call is TRBV6-2 or TRBV6-3, the J call TRBJ1-2; TRBD1 is a possible D gene (6 bases). The CDR3 is 15 residues long. V gave up 6 bases and J gave up 4 bases, with 18 bases separating them. CDR1 MNHEY and CDR2 SVGEGT come from the germline V gene. CDR3 nucleotides: TGTGCCAGCAGCGCCGGTTCAGGGGAAAGCTATGGCTACACCTTC. This gives the protein CASSAGSGESYGYTF.

This clone was seen only once. The rearrangement uses TRBV7-8 and TRBJ1-3; D unresolved. Trimming pared 5 bases from V and 0 bases from J, leaving 8 bases between. From germline, CDR1 is SGHVS and CDR2 FQNEAQ. The CDR3 is 14 amino acids. The CDR3 spells CASSRTSSGNTIYF. The DNA of the CDR3 is TGTGCCAGCAGCCGAACAAGCTCTGGAAACACCATATATTTT.

The CDR3 loop is CSVDSAGELFF. The CDR3 region has the DNA TGCAGCGTTGATAGTGCCGGGGAGCTGTTTTTT. The genes are TRBV29-1 and TRBJ2-2; D not resolved. The V and J ends lost 3 bases and 6 bases respectively, with 5 bases between them. This CDR3 is built from 11 residues. Germline CDR1 SQVTM, CDR2 ANQGSEA.

The rearrangement links TRBV3-1 (or the pseudogene TRBV3-2) to TRBJ1-3; D is perhaps TRBD1 (6 bases). The CDR3 is made up of 18 amino acids. V was clipped by 0 bases and J by 5 bases, with 20 bases between them. The V gene's germline CDR1 is LGHDT and CDR2 YNNKEL (reference sequence). The CDR3 DNA sequence: TGTGCCAGCAGCCAAGATACGCCCTTGTTCGGGGGGCGAAACACCATATATTTT. Translated: CASSQDTPLFGGRNTIYF.

This chain connects TRBV25-1 to TRBJ2-2; D is perhaps TRBD1 (6 bases). Trimming stripped 2 bases from V and 6 bases from J, with 7 bases between. CDR1 is MGHDK, CDR2 SYGVNS, per germline. The CDR3 is 13 amino acids. CDR3: CASSEPGAGELFF. In DNA, the CDR3 is TGTGCCAGCAGTGAACCAGGGGCCGGGGAGCTGTTTTTT. Based on the CDR3 plus reference TRBV25-1 and TRBJ2-2, the full variable domain is EADIYQTPRYLVIGTGKKITLECSQTMGHDKMYWYQQDPGMELHLIHYSYGVNSTEKGDLSSESTVSRIRTEHFPLTLESARPSHTSQYLCASSEPGAGELFFGEGSRLTVL.

This clone has only a few counts. The CDR3 is CASSQGYGSYEQYF. The CDR3 nucleotides read TGCGCCAGCAGCCAAGGTTACGGGAGTTACGAGCAGTACTTC. This chain uses TRBV4-1 with TRBJ2-7, with D perhaps matching TRBD2 (6 bases). Germline-derived CDR1 and CDR2 are MGHRA and YSYEKL. Trimming pared 1 base from V and 4 bases from J, leaving 11 bases between. The CDR3 has 14 residues.

This chain joins TRBV27 and TRBJ1-2; perhaps TRBD1 as D (5 bases). Per the germline V gene, CDR1 is MNHEY and CDR2 is SMNVEV (reference sequence). The CDR3 runs 14 residues. V was shortened by 0 bases and J by 10 bases, with 15 bases between the two germline ends. DNA for the CDR3: TGTGCCAGCAGTTTATCCCGACAGCCCCTAATCTACACCTTC. Its protein is CASSLSRQPLIYTF.

The rearrangement links TRBV5-6 to TRBJ1-3, with 7 nucleotides matching TRBD1. The germline V gene has CDR1 SGHDT and CDR2 YYEEEE. The CDR3 extends over 16 amino acids. The ends lost 0 bases at V and 4 bases at J; junction bases unmatched: 7. The CDR3 protein is CASSLDVRGYGNTIYF. CDR3 DNA: TGTGCCAGCAGCTTGGATGTCAGGGGGTACGGAAACACCATATATTTT.

The chain carries TRBV6-1 and TRBJ1-1, with a weak D call TRBD1 (5 bases). The CDR3 length is 12 residues. Germline V gives CDR1 MNHNS, CDR2 SASEGT. V was cut by 1 base and J by 10 bases, with 10 bases left in between. The CDR3 is CASSEGGGAAFF. CDR3 sequence (DNA): TGTGCCAGCAGTGAAGGCGGGGGAGCAGCTTTCTTT.

The chain has TRBV28 and TRBJ2-1; TRBD1 might be the D (6 bases). V was clipped by 6 bases and J by 12 bases, with 18 bases between them. Looked up from germline, CDR1 is MDHEN and CDR2 is SYDVKM. The CDR3 runs to 13 residues. CDR3 bases: TGTGCCAGCAGCCGCAGGGGCCGGGATTCGCAGTTCTTC. Amino acid sequence: CASSRRGRDSQFF.

The V and J genes are TRBV6-5 and TRBJ2-2, with 13 bases that match TRBD2. From germline, CDR1 is MNHEY and CDR2 SVGAGI. The V segment lost 4 bases and the J segment 7 bases; nucleotides outside the gene matches: 6. The CDR3 has 16 amino acids. The DNA of the CDR3 is TGTGCCAGCAGTTTACTAGCGGGGGGGCGGAGCGGGGAGCTGTTTTTT. This sequence encodes CASSLLAGGRSGELFF.

This clone was seen a few times. The genes are TRBV19 and TRBJ1-1; 7 bases agree with TRBD1. There are 13 residues in the CDR3. The germline gives CDR1 LNHDA, CDR2 SQIVND (reference sequence). J was trimmed by 2 bases and V by 10 bases; bases with no gene match: 7. The CDR3 is CATKGALNTEAFF. The CDR3 region has the DNA TGTGCCACCAAGGGGGCTCTTAACACTGAAGCTTTCTTT. Looking up the rest from reference TRBV19 and TRBJ1-1 gives the full variable domain: DGGITQSPKYLFRKEGQNVTLSCEQNLNHDAMYWYRQDPGQGLRLIYYSQIVNDFQKGDIAEGYSVSREKKESFPLTVTSAQKNPTAFYLCATKGALNTEAFFGQGTRLTVV.

The CDR3 DNA sequence: TGTGCCAGCAGTCCAAGCAGGGGGCGCGTTAATGAAAAACTGTTTTTT. Its protein product is CASSPSRGRVNEKLFF. The gene calls are TRBV27 and TRBJ1-4; 8 bases map to TRBD1. Unmatched junction bases numbered 9, after V lost 5 bases and J lost 4 bases. Germline V gene lookup returns CDR1 MNHEY and CDR2 SMNVEV (reference sequence). This CDR3 has 16 residues.

The chain carries TRBV2 and TRBJ1-1; D unclear. The length of the CDR3 is 14 residues. Germline CDR1 is SNHLY and CDR2 is FYNNEI. V was pared by 7 bases and J by 0 bases, with 12 bases between. The DNA for the CDR3 is TGTGCCAGCACCAAGCAAGCGGTGAACACTGAAGCTTTCTTT. It yields the protein CASTKQAVNTEAFF.

V usage is TRBV7-8 and J usage is TRBJ2-3; 13 nucleotides match TRBD2. J was trimmed by 4 bases and V by 5 bases; bases with no gene match: 6. In germline, CDR1 is SGHVS, CDR2 FQNEAQ. The CDR3 is 16 amino acids. The CDR3 sequence: CASSPTSGGASDTQYF. As DNA, the CDR3 is TGTGCCAGCAGCCCCACTAGCGGGGGGGCCTCAGATACGCAGTATTTT.

This clone has only a few counts. The chain joins TRBV6-4 to TRBJ2-1; TRBD2 agrees at 9 bases. Germline V gene data show CDR1 as MRHNA and CDR2 as SNTAGT. The CDR3 has 15 amino acids. Unmatched junction bases numbered 5, after V lost 4 bases and J lost 4 bases. The CDR3 nucleotides are TGTGCCAGCAGTGGTAATAGCGGGGGATACAATGAGCAGTTCTTC. It yields the protein CASSGNSGGYNEQFF.

V gene TRBV6-1 combines with J gene TRBJ1-5; 8 bases map to TRBD1. The CDR3 loop spans 19 amino acids. CDR1 is MNHNS, CDR2 SASEGT, per germline. V trimming: 0 bases; J trimming: 0 bases; junction bases outside the gene matches: 10. The CDR3: CASSEAGDRWGNSNQPQHF. CDR3 in DNA: TGTGCCAGCAGTGAAGCAGGGGACAGGTGGGGTAATAGCAATCAGCCCCAGCATTTT.